This entry is about one T cell receptor beta chain. The entry originates in a study of blood T cell repertoires in COVID-19. Participants came from some 23 US areas, aged about 18 to 89 years. Assay used: immunoSEQ multiplex PCR; TCRdb lists only in-frame clones, some missing. Here the sample spans about 380,000 clones, about 90% being singletons. The CDR3 length is 12 residues. V was trimmed by 7 bases and J by 3 bases, leaving 10 bases between them. Germline CDR1 is MNHEY and CDR2 is SVGAGI. The source material was PBMCs or T cells enriched from blood (not recorded which). The receptor comes from a young woman who had recovered from COVID-19. This sequence joins TRBV6-5 and TRBJ2-7; D is unresolved. The CDR3 DNA sequence: TGTGCCAGCACTCAGGATCGCTACGAGCAGTACTTC. Protein sequence: CASTQDRYEQYF.